This entry lists 2 T cell receptor beta chains sequenced from one sample in a study of kidney transplant recipient with SARS-CoV-2 infection. TCRdb itself ran the reads through MiXCR, one entry per CDR3 protein. This table has about 250,000 distinct CDR3 sequences, under 35% appearing once. The material sequenced was a blood sample, taken at baseline and between days 110 and 120 from a kidney transplant recipient. All receptors derive from a male patient aged 25 to 39 who had COVID-19 and was a kidney transplant recipient. Some T cells may have originated in the graft donor.

This clonotype was seen repeatedly, ten times or more. The chain has TRBV6-5 and TRBJ1-3; D not certain. Trimming stripped 2 bases from V and 8 bases from J, with 10 bases between. Germline CDR1 reads MNHEY; CDR2 reads SVGAGI. This CDR3 region has 13 residues. Here the CDR3 DNA reads TGTGCCAGCAGTTACACGCGAGAGGACACCATATATTTT. Protein sequence: CASSYTREDTIYF.

This clonotype occurred many times. The chain joins TRBV3-1 to TRBJ1-1; D is uncertain. This CDR3 comprises 17 residues. V dropped 5 bases and J dropped 4 bases, with 23 bases sitting between them. The germline V gene encodes CDR1 LGHDT and CDR2 YNNKEL (reference sequence). For the CDR3, the DNA is TGTGCCAGCAGCGCTCGTACTCCCATTTCAATTCGCACTGAAGCTTTCTTT. It translates to CASSARTPISIRTEAFF.